Shown below are 23 T cell receptor beta chains from a single sample sequenced in a study of cytomegalovirus exposure and HLA in healthy donors. PCR was performed using 60 Vbeta and 13 Jbeta primers. Sequencing used immunoSEQ multiplex PCR; TCRdb keeps in-frame clones, though not all of them. The table lists 90,000 to 120,000 clones, roughly three quarters of them singletons. The specimen sequenced was PBMCs. These TCRs come from a man between 40 and 49 years old in good health and CMV-seropositive.

This clone was seen only once. The gene calls are TRBV11-2 and TRBJ1-1; no definite D call. V was trimmed by 5 bases and J by 1 base, leaving 8 bases between them. Germline CDR1 and CDR2: SGHAT and FQNNGV. The CDR3 contains 13 residues. This CDR3 is CASSQRGNTEAFF. The DNA of the CDR3 is TGTGCCAGCAGCCAACGGGGGAACACTGAAGCTTTCTTT.

The chain is built from TRBV6-1 and TRBJ2-7; tentatively, D is TRBD2 (5 bases). The CDR3 is 13 amino acids. V was clipped by 11 bases and J by 1 base, with 15 bases between them. Germline V lookup: CDR1 MNHNS, CDR2 SASEGT. The CDR3 DNA reads as TGTGCCTCCTCCGAGGGCAGGTCCTACGAGCAGTACGTC. Encoded protein: CASSEGRSYEQYV.

The J gene is TRBJ2-5, the V gene TRBV28; D is unclear. Trimming left V 3 bases short and J 13 bases short, with 15 bases between. The V gene's germline CDR1 is MDHEN and CDR2 SYDVKM. The CDR3 extends over 12 amino acids. The CDR3 DNA reads as TGTGCCAGCAGTTTTGATCCAAGCCGGAGGTACTTC. Amino acid sequence: CASSFDPSRRYF.

This clone was counted ten times or more. The chain links TRBV19 to TRBJ1-1, with 12 positions matching TRBD1. The germline gives CDR1 LNHDA, CDR2 SQIVND (reference sequence). The CDR3 sequence is 16 residues long. V shed 5 bases and J 1 base; nucleotides not matched to a gene: 5. CDR3 sequence (DNA): TGTGCCAGTAGTCCCGGGACAGGGGGCAGGAACACTGAAGCTTTCTTT. Amino acids: CASSPGTGGRNTEAFF.

DNA of the CDR3: TGTGCCAGCAGCTTATCCGGGCAAGAGACCCAGTACTTC. Its protein is CASSLSGQETQYF. The chain has TRBV7-3 and TRBJ2-5; no clear D. Trimming pared 2 bases from V and 2 bases from J, leaving 6 bases between. The germline CDR1 and CDR2 sequences are SGHTA and FQGTGA. This CDR3 contains 13 residues.

This clone was found a few times. The chain is built from TRBV20-1 and TRBJ2-7; D is unresolved. The V end lost 5 bases, the J end lost 9 bases, and 14 bases lay between the germline ends. Germline loops: CDR1 DFQATT, CDR2 SNEGSKA (reference sequence). This CDR3 is 11 amino acids long. The CDR3 spells CSAPSEVRQYF. The CDR3 coding sequence is TGCAGTGCTCCCTCTGAGGTGCGGCAGTACTTC.

The V call is TRBV6-5, the J call TRBJ2-1, with no clear D. The ends were cut back, 6 bases at V and 5 bases at J, with 17 bases in the middle. Germline-derived CDR1 and CDR2 are MNHEY and SVGAGI. This CDR3 contains 15 residues. Here the CDR3 DNA reads TGTGCCAGCAGACCCTCTAGAAATCGCAACAATGAGCAGTTCTTC. It yields the protein CASRPSRNRNNEQFF.

J is TRBJ2-3 and V is TRBV5-3; a weak D match, TRBD2 (5 bases). TRBV5-3 is reported as an ORF; its role is uncertain. The CDR3 totals 15 residues. The ends were cut back, 3 bases at V and 6 bases at J, with 17 bases in the middle. The CDR3 sequence: CARSSRRRSGDTQYF. As DNA, the CDR3 is TGTGCCAGAAGCTCTAGGAGGCGGTCCGGGGATACGCAGTATTTT.

The chain joins TRBV28 to TRBJ2-7; 7 bases map to TRBD1. The CDR3 loop spans 15 amino acids. V lost 5 bases to trimming and J lost 2 bases; unmatched junction nucleotides: 9. Germline-derived CDR1 and CDR2 are MDHEN and SYDVKM. For the CDR3, the DNA is TGTGCCAGCAGTCAGCCCGGGACAGAGACCTACGAGCAGTACTTC. This codes for CASSQPGTETYEQYF.

The rearrangement links TRBV4-1 to TRBJ1-1, with a possible D match to TRBD1 (6 bases). Germline values: CDR1 MGHRA, CDR2 YSYEKL. V was shortened by 1 base and J by 10 bases, with 13 bases between the two germline ends. This CDR3 is built from 13 residues. The CDR3: CASSQGGLQGAFF. The CDR3 region has the DNA TGCGCCAGCAGCCAAGGGGGGCTTCAAGGAGCTTTCTTT.

The rearrangement uses TRBV14 and TRBJ2-7, with 7 bases fitting TRBD2. The germline V gene has CDR1 SGHDN and CDR2 FVKESK. The V gene end was trimmed by 1 base and the J gene end by 5 bases; junction bases not matched to a gene: 17. There are 18 residues in the CDR3. CDR3 DNA: TGTGCCAGCAGCCAAGTCGAGAGCGGGAAAGGAGGTATGGACGAGCAGTACTTC. Amino acid sequence: CASSQVESGKGGMDEQYF.

The V gene is TRBV7-9, the J gene TRBJ2-2; D uncertain. The V and J ends lost 4 bases and 4 bases respectively, with 7 bases between them. Germline lookup yields CDR1 SEHNR and CDR2 FQNEAQ (reference sequence). There are 13 residues in the CDR3. This CDR3 is CASSSQITGELFF. For the CDR3, the DNA is TGTGCCAGCAGCTCCCAAATCACCGGGGAGCTGTTTTTT.

This clone occurred a few times. The chain employs TRBV5-4 and TRBJ1-1; 8 bases are a match to TRBD1. The germline CDR1 and CDR2 sequences are SGHNT and YYREEE (reference sequence). The ends lost 6 bases at V and 4 bases at J; junction bases unmatched: 8. This CDR3 has 14 amino acids. Here the CDR3 reads CASNRQGYGTEAFF. The CDR3 DNA reads as TGTGCCAGCAACCGACAGGGGTACGGCACTGAAGCTTTCTTT.

This clone was picked up a small number of times. V is TRBV4-2 and J is TRBJ2-5, with TRBD1 matching 10 bases. V was clipped by 4 bases and J by 5 bases; unmatched bases: 4. CDR3 length: 14 amino acids. CDR1 is LGHNA and CDR2 is YNFKEQ in the germline V gene. The CDR3 loop reads CASSPGQGGETQYF. CDR3 bases: TGTGCCAGCAGCCCTGGACAGGGGGGGGAGACCCAGTACTTC.

This chain joins TRBV4-1 and TRBJ2-1, with D possibly being TRBD1 (6 bases). The germline V gene has CDR1 MGHRA and CDR2 YSYEKL. V lost 4 bases and J lost 8, with 12 bases in between. This CDR3 comprises 13 residues. CDR3 protein: CASSRPPGDEQFF. CDR3 sequence (DNA): TGCGCCAGCAGCCGACCCCCAGGGGATGAGCAGTTCTTC.

This clone occurred a few times. The CDR3 DNA reads as TGTGCCAGCCGGACTCCCCCCCAGGGGAGTAATGAAAAACTGTTTTTT. As protein: CASRTPPQGSNEKLFF. J is TRBJ1-4 and V is TRBV6-6, with D perhaps matching TRBD1 (6 bases). The germline V and J ends were trimmed by 8 bases and 4 bases, with 20 bases remaining between them. CDR1 and CDR2 (germline): MNHNY, SVGAGI (reference sequence). CDR3 length: 16 amino acids.

The chain has TRBV10-1 and TRBJ2-7, with 7 bases fitting TRBD2. The germline CDR1 and CDR2 sequences are WNHNN and SYGVQD (reference sequence). The length of the CDR3 is 13 residues. Losses at the gene ends were 4 bases for V and 0 bases for J; bases not matched to a gene: 0. The CDR3 is CASSGGGSYEQYF. In nucleotides, the CDR3 is TGCGCCAGCAGTGGGGGGGGCTCCTACGAGCAGTACTTC.

This clone was detected only a few times. The genes are TRBV10-3 and TRBJ2-1; 7 bases fit TRBD2. The length of the CDR3 is 14 residues. V trimming: 5 bases; J trimming: 8 bases; junction bases outside the gene matches: 9. CDR1 is ENHRY and CDR2 is SYGVKD in the germline V gene. The CDR3 loop is CAISYAGEGYEQFF. DNA of the CDR3: TGTGCCATCAGTTACGCGGGAGAGGGTTATGAGCAGTTCTTC.

The rearrangement uses TRBV7-2 and TRBJ1-5; 7 positions match TRBD1. The CDR3 loop spans 16 amino acids. CDR1 is SGHTA and CDR2 is FQGNSA in the germline V gene. V dropped 6 bases and J dropped 0; count of bases not matched to a gene: 8. CDR3 coding DNA: TGTGCCAGCAGTCGACAGGGACCTTATAGCAATCAGCCCCAGCATTTT. Translating it yields CASSRQGPYSNQPQHF.

This clone was seen only a few times. The chain recombines TRBV9 with TRBJ2-1; 11 bases agree with TRBD2. From germline, CDR1 is SGDLS and CDR2 YYNGEE. The V and J ends lost 5 bases and 4 bases, in that order; junction bases with no gene match: 11. This CDR3 has 17 amino acids. CDR3 DNA sequence: TGTGCCAGCAGGGTTAGACTAGCGGGGTTGGGGTACAATGAGCAGTTCTTC. This translates into CASRVRLAGLGYNEQFF.

The chain links TRBV7-2 to TRBJ2-3; tentative D call: TRBD2 (6 bases). V was clipped by 2 bases and J by 1 base, with 7 bases between them. The CDR3 consists of 14 residues. CDR1 is SGHTA, CDR2 FQGNSA, per germline. CDR3: CASSLWGGTDTQYF. The CDR3 nucleotides are TGTGCCAGCAGCTTATGGGGGGGCACAGATACGCAGTATTTT. The variable domain in full, with the rest retrieved from reference TRBV7-2 and TRBJ2-3, is GAGVSQSPSNKVTEKGKDVELRCDPISGHTALYWYRQSLGQGLEFLIYFQGNSAPDKSGLPSDRFSAERTGGSVSTLTIQRTQQEDSAVYLCASSLWGGTDTQYFGPGTRLTVL.

J is TRBJ1-2 and V is TRBV30; tentatively, D is TRBD1 (5 bases). CDR1 and CDR2 (germline): GTSNPN, SVGIG (reference sequence). V lost 0 bases to trimming and J lost 8 bases, with 10 bases between them. CDR3 length: 12 amino acids. CDR3 loop: CAWSVPTGGYTF. The CDR3 DNA follows: TGTGCCTGGAGTGTACCCACAGGAGGCTACACCTTC.

V gene TRBV11-2 combines with J gene TRBJ2-7; D unresolved. Germline CDR1 and CDR2: SGHAT and FQNNGV. V lost 1 base to trimming and J lost 4 bases, with 8 bases between them. The CDR3 spans 13 residues. CDR3 DNA: TGTGCCAGCAGCTTAGTCGCCGGGTACGAGCAGTACTTC. Translated, it gives CASSLVAGYEQYF.